These T cell receptor beta chains were read from a single sample in a study of CD8+ T cells in alopecia areata. Here immunoSEQ multiplex PCR was the method, and the copy in TCRdb shows in-frame clones only, minus some. The sample records some 200,000 clones, more than 45% being singletons. The input for sequencing was CD4+ T cells sorted from blood, taken at week 4, from a patient treated with tofacitinib. These receptors were collected from a human donor with alopecia areata. The CDR3 runs from the conserved cysteine through the conserved F or W. Only part of the rows carry a size: once, few, many, or a class if the clone is expanded.

size,V,J,CDR3
NA,TRBV5-1,TRBJ2-5,CASREGQEETQYF
NA,TRBV29-1,TRBJ2-7,CSVVEDKHYEQYF
NA,TRBV6-5,TRBJ2-5,CASSQPGPEPLAQYF
NA,TRBV7-8,TRBJ2-6,CASRTIAGGPDGANVLTF
NA,TRBV13,TRBJ2-7,CASRPRGRSYEQYF
NA,TRBV10-1,TRBJ2-1,CASSDYPAGRSYNEQFF
once,TRBV23-1,TRBJ2-7,CASSQPGQYPYEQYF
NA,TRBV11-2,TRBJ2-3,CASSSVGPGDTQYF
NA,TRBV18,TRBJ2-2,CASSPHGTGELFF
NA,TRBV29-1,TRBJ2-1,CSPAIGYNEQFF
NA,TRBV5-6,TRBJ2-1,CASSLASRGIHNEQFF
NA,TRBV4-3,TRBJ1-1,CASSQDDRTGRKAFF
few,TRBV11-2,TRBJ1-1,CASSSRVRTEAFF
NA,TRBV4-3,TRBJ2-3,CASSQAIGDTQYF
few,TRBV14,TRBJ2-1,CASSQMGPNEQFF
NA,TRBV5-1,TRBJ1-2,CASSPGTGGSGYTF
NA,TRBV29-1,TRBJ2-3,CSGTGVTDTQYF
few,TRBV10-3,TRBJ2-3,CAISESDRAHNTDTQYF
NA,TRBV29-1,TRBJ2-1,CSVGKTGLVNNEQFF
NA,TRBV25-1,TRBJ1-2,CASSDRDRDGYTF
NA,TRBV7-2,TRBJ2-1,CASSHGTSGTNEQFF
few,TRBV29-1,TRBJ2-3,CSAIPVRDRQADTQYF
few,TRBV7-6,TRBJ2-2,CASSKAPSLVTGELFF
few,TRBV29-1,TRBJ2-7,CSVGQRSSYEQYF
NA,TRBV27,TRBJ2-5,CASSFNGETQYF
NA,TRBV30,TRBJ2-7,CAWSVRTGPYEQYF
once,TRBV9,TRBJ1-1,CASSVGGRSMNTEAFF
NA,TRBV27,TRBJ1-2,CASSSSRVSNYGYTF
few,TRBV7-3,TRBJ2-2,CASSARVHTGELFF
NA,TRBV10-3,TRBJ2-4,CAISEEPDIQYF
NA,TRBV25-1,TRBJ2-2,CASRKNGELFF
NA,TRBV5-1,TRBJ1-5,CASSATPLGPGGQPQHF
NA,TRBV30,TRBJ1-1,CAWRRRQNTEAFF
few,TRBV5-1,TRBJ1-1,CASSTTVNTEAFF
NA,TRBV29-1,TRBJ1-2,CSVGGKDNYGYTF
NA,TRBV5-1,TRBJ2-7,CASSQIPGSEGEQYF
NA,TRBV5-6,TRBJ1-2,CASSLAGGGYTF
NA,TRBV30,TRBJ2-1,CAWSVRGREQFF
once,TRBV2,TRBJ2-6,CASREQSSGANVLTF
NA,TRBV6-6,TRBJ2-7,CASSPAGRLSEQYF
NA,TRBV9,TRBJ1-1,CASSPYDRGWTEAFF
NA,TRBV14,TRBJ2-1,CASSPLGISRNEQFF
once,TRBV2,TRBJ2-7,CASRVPPGSSSYEQYF
NA,TRBV19,TRBJ2-1,CASSPTGWEQFF
few,TRBV7-2,TRBJ2-4,CASSLGGNIQYF
few,TRBV19,TRBJ1-2,CASSSGYGYTF
NA,TRBV25-1,TRBJ1-4,CASRRTNEKLFF
NA,TRBV5-1,TRBJ1-1,CASSLDNRVNTEAFF
NA,TRBV11-3,TRBJ2-3,CASSPDGGGTDTQYF
NA,TRBV29-1,TRBJ2-3,CSVTPPVDTQYF
few,TRBV7-2,TRBJ2-4,CASSLEAVGIQYF
NA,TRBV29-1,TRBJ2-7,CSVGDGVLGEQYF
NA,TRBV2,TRBJ2-1,CASSPLGPLNEQFF
few,TRBV29-1,TRBJ2-1,CSVSGDGPAQFF
NA,TRBV30,TRBJ1-1,CAWSISAEAFF